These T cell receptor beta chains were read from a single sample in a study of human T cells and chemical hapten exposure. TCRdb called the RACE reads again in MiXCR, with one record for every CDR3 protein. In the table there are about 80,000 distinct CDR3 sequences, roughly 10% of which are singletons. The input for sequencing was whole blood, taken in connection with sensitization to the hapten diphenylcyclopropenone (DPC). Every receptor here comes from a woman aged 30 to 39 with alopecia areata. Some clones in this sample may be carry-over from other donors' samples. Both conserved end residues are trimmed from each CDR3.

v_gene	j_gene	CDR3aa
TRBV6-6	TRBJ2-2	ASSYSAGTNTGELF
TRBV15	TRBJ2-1	ATSPLGLAGDYEQF
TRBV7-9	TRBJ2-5	ASSLDVETQY
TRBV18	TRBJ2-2	ASSPGRANTGELF
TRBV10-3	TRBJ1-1	AIREVEGGTEAF
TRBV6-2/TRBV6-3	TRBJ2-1	ASSFPNPRSDEQF
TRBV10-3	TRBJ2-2	AIRGLAGDANTGELF
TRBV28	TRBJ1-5	ASSLMARTGNQPQH
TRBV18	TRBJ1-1	ASAFRETEAF
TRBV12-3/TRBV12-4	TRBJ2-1	ASSWDLPNEQF
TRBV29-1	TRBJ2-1	SVAPVYNEQF
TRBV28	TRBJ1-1	ASSSGQGRTEAF
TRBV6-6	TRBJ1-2	ASSSLAHRHYGYT
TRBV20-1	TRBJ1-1	SARADNDEAF
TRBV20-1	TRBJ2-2	SAKIAGGPIGELF
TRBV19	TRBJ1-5	ASSLARFSNQPQH
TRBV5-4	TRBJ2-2	ASSLASNTGELF
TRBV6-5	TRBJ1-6	ASSGRTARNSPLH
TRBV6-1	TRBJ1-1	ASSGPQGGAEAF
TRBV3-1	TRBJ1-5	ASSQLGHQPQH
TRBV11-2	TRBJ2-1	ASSFSGLASNEQF